The 11 T cell receptor beta chains presented below share a single source sample, sequenced in a study of blood T cells in healthy people across ages. Combining a sample-barcoded 5' primer with a J-beta primer mix, a second PCR ran for roughly 7 to 12 cycles. TCRdb reprocessed the 5' RACE reads via MiXCR and lists one record per CDR3 protein. The sample has around 900,000 distinct CDR3 sequences, more than 25% seen once. Sample: blood. Receptors originate from an elderly woman in good health.

The rearrangement uses TRBV6-5 and TRBJ2-2, with D perhaps assigned TRBD1 or TRBD2 (5 bases each). V was shortened by 2 bases and J by 6 bases, with 16 bases between the two germline ends. Germline CDR1 is MNHEY and CDR2 is SVGAGI. This CDR3 has 16 residues. The CDR3 sequence is CASSYAGAGRAGELFF. Written as DNA, the CDR3 is TGTGCCAGCAGTTACGCCGGGGCAGGCCGGGCCGGGGAGCTGTTTTTT.

The chain combines TRBV10-3 with TRBJ2-1, with 10 positions matching TRBD1. With 9 bases clipped from V and 9 bases from J, the junction kept 14 bases outside the gene matches. From germline, CDR1 is ENHRY and CDR2 SYGVKD. CDR3 length equals 15 residues. The CDR3 here is CAIYPGQGGYGEQFF. CDR3 bases: TGTGCCATATACCCCGGACAGGGGGGGTACGGTGAGCAGTTCTTC.

Notes on this clonotype: A much larger clone is a single base away; this may be a read error. CDR3 in amino acids: CASSYSISGGQETQFF. The CDR3 region has the DNA TGTGCCAGCAGTTACTCGATTAGCGGGGGGCAAGAGACCCAGTTCTTC. V gene TRBV6-2 or TRBV6-3 combines with J gene TRBJ2-1, with TRBD2 matching 10 bases. This CDR3 has 16 amino acids. J gave up 13 bases and V 0 bases, and 12 bases lay outside the gene matches. Germline V gives CDR1 MNHEY, CDR2 SVGEGT.

This chain joins TRBV12-3 or TRBV12-4 and TRBJ1-5, with TRBD1 identical over 11 bases. The CDR3 is made up of 19 amino acids. Trimming removed 6 bases from V and 0 bases from J; junction bases left unmatched: 13. The CDR3 nucleotides are TGTGCCAGCAGCCCCGGGACAGGGGGTGATTTTTATAGCAATCAGCCCCAGCATTTT. Residues: CASSPGTGGDFYSNQPQHF.

This clonotype was observed a handful of times. The V and J genes are TRBV12-3 or TRBV12-4 and TRBJ2-2; D unclear. Trimming left V 2 bases short and J 6 bases short, with 7 bases between. The CDR3 loop spans 13 amino acids. The CDR3 protein is CASSLSLPGELFF. Written as DNA, the CDR3 is TGTGCCAGCAGTTTATCTCTTCCCGGGGAGCTGTTTTTT.

This clonotype was recorded many times. This sequence joins TRBV7-2 and TRBJ2-1; TRBD2 aligns across 9 bases. V shed 4 bases and J 5 bases; nucleotides not matched to a gene: 12. CDR1 and CDR2 from the germline V gene are SGHTA and FQGNSA. CDR3 length: 17 amino acids. CDR3 sequence (DNA): TGTGCCAGCAGCTCTACCCGAATAGCGGGGGTTAACAATGAGCAGTTCTTC. Amino acid sequence: CASSSTRIAGVNNEQFF.

This clonotype was seen many times. V is TRBV6-2 or TRBV6-3 and J is TRBJ2-7; the match to TRBD1 covers 8 bases. Germline V gene sequence: CDR1 MNHEY, CDR2 SVGEGT. The V gene end was trimmed by 6 bases and the J gene end by 5 bases; junction bases not matched to a gene: 15. This CDR3 region has 16 residues. CDR3 loop: CASSFSRTGNRNEQYF. The CDR3 DNA sequence: TGTGCCAGCAGCTTTTCCCGGACAGGGAATAGGAACGAGCAGTACTTC.

This clonotype was counted many times. The chain links TRBV28 to TRBJ2-7; 8 bases agree with TRBD1. Trimming removed 5 bases from V and 2 bases from J; junction bases left unmatched: 8. The CDR3 spans 15 residues. Germline loops: CDR1 MDHEN, CDR2 SYDVKM. The CDR3, as DNA: TGTGCCAGCAGTGCCCCAGGGGGCAGAACCTACGAGCAGTACTTC. Amino acids: CASSAPGGRTYEQYF.

This clonotype was seen repeatedly, ten times or more. This sequence joins TRBV29-1 and TRBJ1-2; tentatively, D is TRBD1 (5 bases). The CDR3 length is 14 residues. With 8 bases removed from V and 2 bases from J, the gap between germline ends came to 18 bases. Per the germline V gene, CDR1 is SQVTM and CDR2 is ANQGSEA. The CDR3, as DNA: TGCAGCACAACTATCGGGACGGTAAACTATGGCTACACCTTC. Translated: CSTTIGTVNYGYTF.

Notes on this clonotype: A much larger clone lies a single base off, so this may be a read error. V gene TRBV4-1 combines with J gene TRBJ2-3; weak D call: TRBD1 (6 bases). Germline values: CDR1 MGHRA, CDR2 YSYEKL. The CDR3 has 16 residues. As DNA, the CDR3 is TGCGCCAGCAGCCAAGGGTCGGGGACATCCACAGATATGCAGTATTTT. As protein: CASSQGSGTSTDMQYF.

This sequence joins TRBV24-1 and TRBJ1-2; D is unresolved. Trimming left V 5 bases short and J 7 bases short, with 16 bases between. The V gene's germline CDR1 is KGHDR and CDR2 SFDVKD. This CDR3 is built from 14 residues. The CDR3 sequence: CATSGEGRKTGYTF. CDR3 coding DNA: TGTGCCACCAGTGGTGAAGGGAGGAAAACTGGCTACACCTTC.